One sample yielded the 8 T cell receptor beta chains listed below, sequenced in a study of shared clonotypes between healthy human individuals. This table comes from immunoSEQ multiplex PCR, and its TCRdb copy is limited to in-frame clones, with some not included. The sample holds about 2.4 million clones, 85% to 95% seen once. Sequenced input: naive CD4+ T cells sorted from blood. The subset: CD45RA+ positively selected. The receptors were sampled from a man younger than 35 in good health.

This chain links TRBV2 with TRBJ2-1; D is possibly TRBD2 (5 bases). Trimming took 8 bases from V and 0 from J, leaving 14 bases between them. Germline V gene data show CDR1 as SNHLY and CDR2 as FYNNEI. The CDR3 contains 15 residues. The CDR3 DNA follows: TGTGCCAGCGGCGAAACTAGTTACTCCTACAATGAGCAGTTCTTC. Residues: CASGETSYSYNEQFF.

The chain has TRBV5-1 and TRBJ1-2; 8 bases map to TRBD1. CDR1 is SGHRS, CDR2 YFSETQ, per germline. V gave up 4 bases and J gave up 7 bases; unmatched junction bases: 6. This CDR3 has 13 residues. The CDR3 coding sequence is TGCGCCAGCAGCGCGACAGGGGACATTGGCTACACCTTC. Encoded protein: CASSATGDIGYTF.

This rearrangement joins TRBV4-1 to TRBJ2-1, with TRBD2 matching 8 bases. The CDR3 is 16 amino acids. From germline, CDR1 is MGHRA and CDR2 YSYEKL. The ends lost 4 bases at V and 3 bases at J; junction bases unmatched: 8. The CDR3 sequence is CASSPPESGGYNEQFF. CDR3 sequence (DNA): TGCGCCAGCAGCCCCCCGGAGAGCGGGGGCTACAATGAGCAGTTCTTC.

V and J are TRBV25-1 and TRBJ2-3, with D tentatively TRBD1 (6 bases). The CDR3 is 13 residues long. Trimming removed 1 base at V and 6 bases at J, with 8 bases between. CDR1 MGHDK and CDR2 SYGVNS come from the germline V gene. In nucleotides, the CDR3 is TGTGCCAGCAGTGAATCAGACAGGGATACGCAGTATTTT. Protein: CASSESDRDTQYF. Variable domain in full (rest from reference TRBV25-1 and TRBJ2-3): EADIYQTPRYLVIGTGKKITLECSQTMGHDKMYWYQQDPGMELHLIHYSYGVNSTEKGDLSSESTVSRIRTEHFPLTLESARPSHTSQYLCASSESDRDTQYFGPGTRLTVL.

The rearrangement joins TRBV5-1 to TRBJ2-1; D gene unclear. Trimming removed 0 bases from V and 0 bases from J, with 10 bases in between. Germline CDR1 SGHRS, CDR2 YFSETQ. The CDR3 has 16 amino acids. The CDR3 protein is CASSLGQSSSYNEQFF. The CDR3 coding sequence is TGCGCCAGCAGCTTGGGCCAGTCGAGCTCCTACAATGAGCAGTTCTTC.

The chain employs TRBV6-4 and TRBJ2-2; D may correspond to TRBD1 or TRBD2 (5 bases each). This CDR3 is built from 13 residues. CDR1 and CDR2 from the germline V gene are MRHNA and SNTAGT. V was clipped by 4 bases and J by 5 bases, with 8 bases between them. CDR3: CASSAEGTGELFF. CDR3 nucleotide sequence: TGTGCCAGCAGTGCAGAGGGGACCGGGGAGCTGTTTTTT.

The chain combines TRBV29-1 with TRBJ1-2; unclear D gene. Looked up from germline, CDR1 is SQVTM and CDR2 is ANQGSEA. Between the trimmed V and J ends, which lost 5 bases and 12 bases, there was a span of 22 bases. The CDR3 has 13 residues. The chain's CDR3 is CSVSVDLSSPNTF. The CDR3 nucleotides read TGCAGCGTTAGCGTTGACCTTTCTTCCCCCAACACCTTC.

This rearrangement joins TRBV6-5 to TRBJ2-4, with TRBD1 identical over 7 bases. Germline trimming cut 5 bases from V and 6 bases from J; bases unmatched to any gene: 7. The CDR3 is 14 residues long. The germline gives CDR1 MNHEY, CDR2 SVGAGI. CDR3 amino acids: CASSRGTVGNIQYF. As DNA, the CDR3 is TGTGCCAGCAGTCGAGGGACAGTCGGAAACATTCAGTACTTC.